The 9 T cell receptor beta chains given below trace back to one sample, sequenced in a study of beta chain features in type 1 diabetes. Every isolated RNA sample was fully reverse transcribed, so sequencing captured expressed TCRB transcripts. Only in-frame clones appear in the TCRdb table, and some are missing; sequencing was by immunoSEQ multiplex PCR. In the table there are approximately 300,000 clones, about 11% of which are singletons. What was sequenced was naive CD4+ T cells from blood. The receptors were sampled from a woman aged 25 to 39 in good health.

In this sample, this clone turned up a few times. The CDR3: CASSFLYGYTF. The CDR3 DNA reads as TGTGCCAGTAGTTTTCTCTATGGCTACACCTTC. The chain joins TRBV19 to TRBJ1-2; unclear D gene. Germline V lookup: CDR1 LNHDA, CDR2 SQIVND (reference sequence). Trimming took 5 bases from V and 4 from J, leaving 5 bases between them. The CDR3 loop spans 11 amino acids.

J is TRBJ1-2 and V is TRBV18; D might be TRBD1 (5 bases). The CDR3 length is 13 residues. From germline, CDR1 is KGHSH and CDR2 LQKENI. V lost 4 bases and J 2 bases, leaving 8 bases between the germline ends. The CDR3 DNA follows: TGTGCCAGCTCACTACAGGACAACTATGGCTACACCTTC. Translated, it gives CASSLQDNYGYTF. The variable domain in full, with the rest retrieved from reference TRBV18 and TRBJ1-2, is NAGVMQNPRHLVRRRGQEARLRCSPMKGHSHVYWYRQLPEEGLKFMVYLQKENIIDESGMPKERFSAEFPKEGPSILRIQQVVRGDSAAYFCASSLQDNYGYTFGSGTRLTVV.

V usage is TRBV30 and J usage is TRBJ1-5; D gene unclear. The CDR3 has 14 residues. The V end lost 4 bases, the J end lost 0 bases, and 10 bases lay between the germline ends. From germline, CDR1 is GTSNPN and CDR2 SVGIG (reference sequence). CDR3 DNA: TGTGCCTGGAATACAGCTCTTAGCAATCAGCCCCAGCATTTT. It specifies CAWNTALSNQPQHF.

This clone was counted only a few times. This chain uses TRBV7-2 with TRBJ2-1; TRBD2 matches 12 bases. Unmatched junction bases numbered 4, after V lost 9 bases and J lost 4 bases. The CDR3 length is 14 residues. From germline, CDR1 is SGHTA and CDR2 FQGNSA. Written as DNA, the CDR3 is TGTGCCAGTCGGACTAGCGGGACGTACAATGAGCAGTTCTTC. Encoded protein: CASRTSGTYNEQFF.

The gene calls are TRBV5-1 and TRBJ1-1; 9 bases agree with TRBD1. Per the germline V gene, CDR1 is SGHRS and CDR2 is YFSETQ. The CDR3 sequence is 12 residues long. J lost 4 bases, V lost 5 bases, and 0 bases had no gene match. CDR3 nucleotide sequence: TGCGCCAGCAGGACAGGGGGCACTGAAGCTTTCTTT. Protein: CASRTGGTEAFF. The full variable domain, its missing parts supplied by reference TRBV5-1 and TRBJ1-1, is KAGVTQTPRYLIKTRGQQVTLSCSPISGHRSVSWYQQTPGQGLQFLFEYFSETQRNKGNFPGRFSGRQFSNSRSEMNVSTLELGDSALYLCASRTGGTEAFFGQGTRLTVV.

This chain links TRBV6-4 with TRBJ2-1; D is perhaps TRBD1 (7 bases). CDR3 length: 14 amino acids. From germline, CDR1 is MRHNA and CDR2 SNTAGT. Trimming removed 5 bases at V and 3 bases at J, with 11 bases between. The CDR3 spells CASSLRGDYNEQFF. In nucleotides, the CDR3 is TGTGCCAGCAGTCTCAGGGGGGACTACAATGAGCAGTTCTTC.

This clone has only a few counts. The V and J genes are TRBV7-9 and TRBJ2-7, with 7 nucleotides matching TRBD2. Germline CDR1 reads SEHNR; CDR2 reads FQNEAQ (reference sequence). This CDR3 is 15 amino acids long. V lost 5 bases to trimming and J lost 5 bases; unmatched junction nucleotides: 12. The CDR3 DNA follows: TGTGCCAGCAGCCCGAACGGCACTAGCGTCAACGAGCAGTACTTC. Its translation is CASSPNGTSVNEQYF.

The chain couples TRBV28 to TRBJ2-4, with TRBD1 identical over 8 bases. The CDR3 length is 14 residues. CDR1 is MDHEN, CDR2 SYDVKM, per germline. V trimming: 2 bases; J trimming: 9 bases; junction bases outside the gene matches: 6. CDR3 in amino acids: CASSLGGQGGIQYF. CDR3 nucleotide sequence: TGTGCCAGCAGTTTAGGCGGACAGGGAGGCATTCAGTACTTC. The complete variable domain, with remaining parts taken from reference TRBV28 and TRBJ2-4, reads DVKVTQSSRYLVKRTGEKVFLECVQDMDHENMFWYRQDPGLGLRLIYFSYDVKMKEKGDIPEGYSVSREKKERFSLILESASTNQTSMYLCASSLGGQGGIQYFGAGTRLSVL.

V usage is TRBV11-2 and J usage is TRBJ1-4, with 10 bases fitting TRBD1. Looked up from germline, CDR1 is SGHAT and CDR2 is FQNNGV. The CDR3 extends over 14 amino acids. J was trimmed by 6 bases and V by 3 bases; bases with no gene match: 1. The CDR3 region is CASSFGTGDEKLFF. CDR3 DNA sequence: TGTGCCAGCAGCTTCGGGACAGGGGATGAAAAACTGTTTTTT.